This T cell receptor (beta chain) was recorded in a study of cytomegalovirus exposure and HLA in healthy donors. Deletions cut 2 bases from V and 1 base from J, with 9 bases between. This CDR3 region has 14 residues. Germline V CDR1 and CDR2: LNHNV, YYDKDF (reference sequence). Method: immunoSEQ multiplex PCR; TCRdb's copy keeps in-frame clones and lacks some. The repertoire holds roughly 180,000 clones, with about nine tenths as singletons. The rearrangement uses TRBV15 and TRBJ2-7; D perhaps matches TRBD1 (5 bases). The sequenced material came from PBMCs. The receptor comes from a man younger than 40 in good health and CMV-seropositive. CDR3 protein: CATSRYTGSYEQYF. CDR3 sequence (DNA): TGTGCCACCAGCAGATACACAGGATCCTACGAGCAGTACTTC.